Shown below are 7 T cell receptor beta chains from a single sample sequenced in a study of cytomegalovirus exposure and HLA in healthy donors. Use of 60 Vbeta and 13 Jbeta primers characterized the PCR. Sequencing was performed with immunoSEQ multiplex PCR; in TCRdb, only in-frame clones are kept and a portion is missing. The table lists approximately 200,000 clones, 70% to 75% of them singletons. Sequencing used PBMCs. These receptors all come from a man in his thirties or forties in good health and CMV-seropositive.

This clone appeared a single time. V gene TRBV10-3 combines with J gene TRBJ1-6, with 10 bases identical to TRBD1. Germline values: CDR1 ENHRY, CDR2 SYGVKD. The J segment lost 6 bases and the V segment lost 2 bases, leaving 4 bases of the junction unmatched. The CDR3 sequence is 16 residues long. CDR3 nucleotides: TGTGCCATCAGTGAGCAGGGGACAGGGGCTAATTCACCCCTCCACTTT. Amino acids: CAISEQGTGANSPLHF.

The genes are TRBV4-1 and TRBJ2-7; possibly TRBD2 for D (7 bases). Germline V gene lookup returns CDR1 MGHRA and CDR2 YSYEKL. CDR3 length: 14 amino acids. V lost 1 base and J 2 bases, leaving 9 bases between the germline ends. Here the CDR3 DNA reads TGCGCCAGCAGCCAAGCCGGGGGGCCCTACGAGCAGTACTTC. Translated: CASSQAGGPYEQYF.

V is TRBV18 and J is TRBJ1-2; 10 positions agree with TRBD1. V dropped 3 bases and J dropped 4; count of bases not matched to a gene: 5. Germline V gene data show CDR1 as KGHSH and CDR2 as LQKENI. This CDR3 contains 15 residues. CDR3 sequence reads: CASSPGQGGPYGYTF. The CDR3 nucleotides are TGTGCCAGCTCACCCGGACAGGGGGGGCCCTATGGCTACACCTTC.

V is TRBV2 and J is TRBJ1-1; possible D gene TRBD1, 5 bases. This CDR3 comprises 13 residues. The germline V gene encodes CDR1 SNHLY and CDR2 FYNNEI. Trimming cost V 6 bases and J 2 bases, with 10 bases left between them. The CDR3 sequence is CASSVDSNTEAFF. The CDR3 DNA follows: TGTGCCAGCAGCGTAGACAGCAACACTGAAGCTTTCTTT.

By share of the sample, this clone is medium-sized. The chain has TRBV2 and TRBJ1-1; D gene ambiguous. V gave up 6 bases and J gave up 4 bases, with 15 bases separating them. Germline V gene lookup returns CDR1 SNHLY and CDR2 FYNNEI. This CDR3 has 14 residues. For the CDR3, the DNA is TGTGCCAGCAGCCCTTTGGGTGAGGGCACTGAAGCTTTCTTT. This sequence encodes CASSPLGEGTEAFF.

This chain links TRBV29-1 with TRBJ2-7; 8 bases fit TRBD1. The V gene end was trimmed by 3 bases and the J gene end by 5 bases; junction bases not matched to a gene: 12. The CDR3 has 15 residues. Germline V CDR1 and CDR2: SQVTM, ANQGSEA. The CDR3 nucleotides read TGCAGCGTTGACCCCGGCAGGGGGCTACAAAACGAGCAGTACTTC. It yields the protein CSVDPGRGLQNEQYF.

The CDR3 DNA is TGCGCCAGCAGTCTTACTAGCGGGGGACTCTCCTACAATGAGCAGTTCTTC. Translated, it gives CASSLTSGGLSYNEQFF. The genes are TRBV10-1 and TRBJ2-1; 11 nucleotides match TRBD2. The V gene end was trimmed by 5 bases and the J gene end by 0 bases; junction bases not matched to a gene: 6. The CDR3 spans 17 residues. Germline CDR1 WNHNN, CDR2 SYGVQD (reference sequence).